This T cell receptor beta chain appears in the sequencing data of a study of a mutant IDH1 vaccine in newly diagnosed glioma. Whole-study context: In some groups vaccination began 4-6 weeks post-radiotherapy; others received it with temozolomide. There were approximately 60% males and around 40% females among treated patients, whose mean age was approximately 40 years.

Indicated time point: week 47, end of study. Every vaccination contained 300 ug of the mutant IDH1 20-mer peptide and was paired with topical imiquimod. During weeks 1, 3, 5, 7, 11, 15, 19 and 23, patients received eight vaccinations. With respect to this clone: What it binds is unknown.

Produced via immunoSEQ multiplex PCR; TCRdb's table is partial and in-frame only. The sample lists tens of thousands of clones, 70% to 85% occurring once. Germline CDR1 reads SGHRS; CDR2 reads YFSETQ. This CDR3 comprises 15 residues. V was cut by 4 bases and J by 0 bases, with 12 bases left in between. The source of this sequence is a man in his fifties with glioma. The rearrangement joins TRBV5-1 to TRBJ2-3; weak D call: TRBD1 (5 bases). This specimen consisted of PBMCs, obtained from a glioma patient whose treatment included an IDH1 peptide vaccine. CDR3 bases: TGCGCCAGCAGCGCCTCAGGGTCTAGCACAGATACGCAGTATTTT. Translating it yields CASSASGSSTDTQYF.